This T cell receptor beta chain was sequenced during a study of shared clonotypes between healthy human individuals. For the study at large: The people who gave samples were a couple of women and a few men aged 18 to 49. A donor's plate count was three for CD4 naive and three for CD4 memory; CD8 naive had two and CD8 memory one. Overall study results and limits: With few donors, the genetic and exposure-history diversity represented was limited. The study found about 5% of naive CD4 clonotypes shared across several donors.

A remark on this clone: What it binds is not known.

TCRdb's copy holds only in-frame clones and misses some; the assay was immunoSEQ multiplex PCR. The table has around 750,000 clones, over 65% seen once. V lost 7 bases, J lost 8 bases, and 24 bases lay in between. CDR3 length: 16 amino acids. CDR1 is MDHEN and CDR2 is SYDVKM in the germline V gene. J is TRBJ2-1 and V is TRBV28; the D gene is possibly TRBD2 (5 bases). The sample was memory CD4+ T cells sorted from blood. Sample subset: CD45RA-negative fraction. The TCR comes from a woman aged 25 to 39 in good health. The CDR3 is CASTQPREALPDEQFF. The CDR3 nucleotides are TGTGCCAGCACCCAGCCCCGGGAAGCATTGCCGGATGAGCAGTTCTTC. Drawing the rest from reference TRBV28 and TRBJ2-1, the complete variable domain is DVKVTQSSRYLVKRTGEKVFLECVQDMDHENMFWYRQDPGLGLRLIYFSYDVKMKEKGDIPEGYSVSREKKERFSLILESASTNQTSMYLCASTQPREALPDEQFFGPGTRLTVL.